This T cell receptor (beta chain) emerged from a study of vaccination effects on CD4 cells after COVID-19. Study background: Post-vaccine sample collection fell at a median of 72 days after the second dose.

Expansion of antigen-specific CD4+ T cells with viral peptide pools was carried out by the ViraFEST assay before sequencing. At the end of 9 to 11 days of culture, CD4+ T cells were isolated. Vaccination of participants consisted of two doses of either the BNT162b2 or mRNA-1273 vaccine. Germline V gene sequence: CDR1 SGHAT, CDR2 FQDESV (reference sequence). V was trimmed by 3 bases and J by 0 bases, leaving 5 bases between them. The CDR3 spans 13 residues. Using immunoSEQ multiplex PCR, the repertoire was profiled, and TCRdb retains in-frame clones only, with some absent. The sample consists of tens of thousands of clones, about 67% of them appearing once. In the case of this clone: What it binds is unknown.

This sample comprised CD4+ T cells from PBMCs cultured with HCoV-229E spike peptides, obtained after COVID-19 vaccination. The receptor's source is a human donor who received a COVID-19 vaccine. The V call is TRBV11-1, the J call TRBJ2-5; D is possibly TRBD1 (5 bases). CDR3 DNA sequence: TGTGCCAGCAGCTTCAGGGACCAAGAGACCCAGTACTTC. This encodes CASSFRDQETQYF.